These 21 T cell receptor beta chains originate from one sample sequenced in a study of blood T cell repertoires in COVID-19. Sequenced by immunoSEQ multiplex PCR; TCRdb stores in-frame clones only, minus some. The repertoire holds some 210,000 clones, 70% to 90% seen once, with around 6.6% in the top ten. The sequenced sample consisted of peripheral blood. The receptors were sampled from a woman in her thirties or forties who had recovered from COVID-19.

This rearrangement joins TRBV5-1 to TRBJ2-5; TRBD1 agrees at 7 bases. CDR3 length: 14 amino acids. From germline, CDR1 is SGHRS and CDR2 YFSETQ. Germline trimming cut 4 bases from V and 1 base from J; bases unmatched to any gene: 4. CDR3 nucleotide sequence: TGCGCCAGCAGCGTACGGACAGGCCAAGAGACCCAGTACTTC. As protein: CASSVRTGQETQYF.

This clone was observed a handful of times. In DNA, the CDR3 is TGTGCCACCAGTGATTTTCGGGGGATCGCGAACACCGGGGAGCTGTTTTTT. It encodes CATSDFRGIANTGELFF. The V call is TRBV24-1, the J call TRBJ2-2; possibly TRBD2 for D (6 bases). Trimming took off 1 base at V and 0 bases at J, with 11 bases between the two ends. Germline lookup yields CDR1 KGHDR and CDR2 SFDVKD. The CDR3 covers 17 residues.

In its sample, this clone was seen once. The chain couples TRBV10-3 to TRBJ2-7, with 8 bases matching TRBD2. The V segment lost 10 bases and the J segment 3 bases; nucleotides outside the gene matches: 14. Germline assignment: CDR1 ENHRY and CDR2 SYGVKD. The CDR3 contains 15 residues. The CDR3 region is CASDSSGRRYYEQYF. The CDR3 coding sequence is TGTGCCAGTGACTCTAGCGGGCGACGCTACTACGAGCAGTACTTC.

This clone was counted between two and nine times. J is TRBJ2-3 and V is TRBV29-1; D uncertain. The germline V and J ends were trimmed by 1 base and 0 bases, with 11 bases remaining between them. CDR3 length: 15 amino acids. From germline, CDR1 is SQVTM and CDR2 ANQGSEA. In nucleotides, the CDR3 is TGCAGCGTTGAAGGTGGAGTTAGGAGCACAGATACGCAGTATTTT. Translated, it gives CSVEGGVRSTDTQYF.

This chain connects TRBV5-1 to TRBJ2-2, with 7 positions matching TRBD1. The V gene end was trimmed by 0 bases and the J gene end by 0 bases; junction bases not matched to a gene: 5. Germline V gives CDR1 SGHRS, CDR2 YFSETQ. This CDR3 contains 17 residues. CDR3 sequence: CASSLARGQTNTGELFF. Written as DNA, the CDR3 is TGCGCCAGCAGCTTGGCAAGGGGACAGACGAACACCGGGGAGCTGTTTTTT.

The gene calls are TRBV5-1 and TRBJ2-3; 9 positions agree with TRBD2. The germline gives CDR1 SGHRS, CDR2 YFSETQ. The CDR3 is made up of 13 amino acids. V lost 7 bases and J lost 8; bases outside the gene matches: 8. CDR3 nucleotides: TGCGCCAGCTCGAGTAGCGGGAGAGGTACGCAGTATTTT. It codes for CASSSSGRGTQYF.

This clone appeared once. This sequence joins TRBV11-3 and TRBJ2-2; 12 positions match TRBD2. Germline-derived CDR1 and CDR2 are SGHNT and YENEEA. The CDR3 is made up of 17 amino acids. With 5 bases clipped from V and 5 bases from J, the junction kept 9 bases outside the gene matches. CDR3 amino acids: CASSQGVTSGSTGELFF. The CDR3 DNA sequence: TGTGCCAGCAGCCAAGGGGTGACTAGCGGGAGTACCGGGGAGCTGTTTTTT.

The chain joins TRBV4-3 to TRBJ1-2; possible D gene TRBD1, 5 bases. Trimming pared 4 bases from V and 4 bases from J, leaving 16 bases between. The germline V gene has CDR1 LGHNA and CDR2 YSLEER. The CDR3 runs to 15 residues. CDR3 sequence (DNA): TGCGCCAGCAGCCGGGACTCTGACGGATCCTATGGCTACACCTTC. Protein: CASSRDSDGSYGYTF.

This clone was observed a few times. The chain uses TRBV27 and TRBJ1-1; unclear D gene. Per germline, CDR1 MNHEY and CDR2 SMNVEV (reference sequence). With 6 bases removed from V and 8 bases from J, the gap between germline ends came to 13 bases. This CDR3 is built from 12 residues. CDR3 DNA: TGTGCCAGCAGGCAGCTCGTTAGCGAAGCTTTCTTT. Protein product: CASRQLVSEAFF.

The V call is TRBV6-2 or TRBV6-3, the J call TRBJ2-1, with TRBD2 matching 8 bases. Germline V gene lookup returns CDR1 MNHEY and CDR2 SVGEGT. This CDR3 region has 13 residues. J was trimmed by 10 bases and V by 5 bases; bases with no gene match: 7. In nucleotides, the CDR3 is TGTGCCAGCAGTAGAGGACTAGCCGGGGAGCAGTTCTTC. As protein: CASSRGLAGEQFF.

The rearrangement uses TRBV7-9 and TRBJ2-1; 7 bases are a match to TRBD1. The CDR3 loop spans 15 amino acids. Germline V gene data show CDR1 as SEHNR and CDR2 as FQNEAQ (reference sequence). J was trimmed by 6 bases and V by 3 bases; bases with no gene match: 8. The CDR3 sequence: CASSFPGTVLNEQFF. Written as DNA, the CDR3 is TGTGCCAGCAGCTTCCCCGGGACAGTCCTCAATGAGCAGTTCTTC.

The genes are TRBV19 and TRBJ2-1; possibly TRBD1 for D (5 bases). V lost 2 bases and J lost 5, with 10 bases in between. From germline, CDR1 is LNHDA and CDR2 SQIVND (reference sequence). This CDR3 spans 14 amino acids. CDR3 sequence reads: CASSISRQNNEQFF. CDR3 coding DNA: TGTGCCAGTAGTATAAGTCGACAGAACAATGAGCAGTTCTTC.

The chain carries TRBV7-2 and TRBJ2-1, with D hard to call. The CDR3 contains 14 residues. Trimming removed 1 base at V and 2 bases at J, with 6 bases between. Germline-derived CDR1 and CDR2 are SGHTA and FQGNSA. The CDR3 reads CASSLVGPYNEQFF. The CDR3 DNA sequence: TGTGCCAGCAGCTTAGTTGGCCCCTACAATGAGCAGTTCTTC. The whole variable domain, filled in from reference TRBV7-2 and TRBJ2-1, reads GAGVSQSPSNKVTEKGKDVELRCDPISGHTALYWYRQSLGQGLEFLIYFQGNSAPDKSGLPSDRFSAERTGGSVSTLTIQRTQQEDSAVYLCASSLVGPYNEQFFGPGTRLTVL.

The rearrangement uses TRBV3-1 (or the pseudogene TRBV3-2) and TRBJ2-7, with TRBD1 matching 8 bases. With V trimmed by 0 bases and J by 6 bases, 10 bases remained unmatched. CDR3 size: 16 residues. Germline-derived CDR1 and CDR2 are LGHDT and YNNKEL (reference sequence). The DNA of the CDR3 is TGTGCCAGCAGCCAAGATCCCGGACAGGGAGGTTCCGAGCAGTACTTC. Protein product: CASSQDPGQGGSEQYF.

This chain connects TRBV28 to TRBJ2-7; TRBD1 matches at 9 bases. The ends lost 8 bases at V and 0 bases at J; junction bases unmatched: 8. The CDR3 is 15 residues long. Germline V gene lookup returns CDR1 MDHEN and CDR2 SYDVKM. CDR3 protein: CASDPGGQGSYEQYF. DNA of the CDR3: TGTGCCAGCGATCCTGGGGGACAGGGCTCCTACGAGCAGTACTTC.

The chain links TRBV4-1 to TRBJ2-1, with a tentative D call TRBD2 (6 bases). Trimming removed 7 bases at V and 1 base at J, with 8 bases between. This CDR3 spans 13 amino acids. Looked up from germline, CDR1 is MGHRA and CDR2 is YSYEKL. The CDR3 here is CASKGGSYNEQFF. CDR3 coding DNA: TGCGCCAGCAAGGGAGGATCCTACAATGAGCAGTTCTTC.

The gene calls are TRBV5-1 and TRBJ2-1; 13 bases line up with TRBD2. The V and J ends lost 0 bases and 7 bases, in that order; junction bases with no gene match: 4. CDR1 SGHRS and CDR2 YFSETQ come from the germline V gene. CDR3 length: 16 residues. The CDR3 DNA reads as TGCGCCAGCAGCTTGGCACTAGCGGGAGGGCCGAATGAGCAGTTCTTC. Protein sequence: CASSLALAGGPNEQFF.

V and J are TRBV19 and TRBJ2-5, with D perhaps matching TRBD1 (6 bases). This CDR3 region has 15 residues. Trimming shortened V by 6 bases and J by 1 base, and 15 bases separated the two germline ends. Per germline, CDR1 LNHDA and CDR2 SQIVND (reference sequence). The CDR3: CASSNYWDTQETQYF. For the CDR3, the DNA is TGTGCCAGTAGCAACTACTGGGACACCCAAGAGACCCAGTACTTC.

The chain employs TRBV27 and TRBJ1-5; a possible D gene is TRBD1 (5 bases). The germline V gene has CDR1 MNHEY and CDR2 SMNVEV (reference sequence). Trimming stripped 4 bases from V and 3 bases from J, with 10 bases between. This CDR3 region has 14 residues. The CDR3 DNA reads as TGTGCCAGCAGTTCGCAGGGTCCCAATCAGCCCCAGCATTTT. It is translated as CASSSQGPNQPQHF.

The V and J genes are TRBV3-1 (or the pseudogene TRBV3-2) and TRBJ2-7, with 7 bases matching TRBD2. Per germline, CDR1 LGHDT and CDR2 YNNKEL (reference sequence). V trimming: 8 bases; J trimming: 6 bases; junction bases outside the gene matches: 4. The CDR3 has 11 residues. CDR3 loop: CASGRGSEQYF. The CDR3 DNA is TGTGCCAGCGGGAGGGGTAGCGAGCAGTACTTC.

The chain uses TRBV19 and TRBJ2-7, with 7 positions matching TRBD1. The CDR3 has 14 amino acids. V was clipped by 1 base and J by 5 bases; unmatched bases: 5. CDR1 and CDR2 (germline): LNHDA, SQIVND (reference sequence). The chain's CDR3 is CASSIGGGGNEQYF. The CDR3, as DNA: TGTGCCAGTAGTATAGGAGGGGGCGGAAACGAGCAGTACTTC.